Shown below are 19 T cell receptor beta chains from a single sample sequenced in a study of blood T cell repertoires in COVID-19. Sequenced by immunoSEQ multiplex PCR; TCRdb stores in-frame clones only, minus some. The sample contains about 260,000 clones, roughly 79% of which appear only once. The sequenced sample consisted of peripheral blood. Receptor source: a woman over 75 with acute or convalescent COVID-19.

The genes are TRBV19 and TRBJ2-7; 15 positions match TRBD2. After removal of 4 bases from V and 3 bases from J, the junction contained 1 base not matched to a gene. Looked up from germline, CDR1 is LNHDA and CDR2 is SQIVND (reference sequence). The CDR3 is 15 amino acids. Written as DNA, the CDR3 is TGTGCCAGTAGTAGGGGACTAGCGGGAGGCTACGAGCAGTACTTC. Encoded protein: CASSRGLAGGYEQYF.

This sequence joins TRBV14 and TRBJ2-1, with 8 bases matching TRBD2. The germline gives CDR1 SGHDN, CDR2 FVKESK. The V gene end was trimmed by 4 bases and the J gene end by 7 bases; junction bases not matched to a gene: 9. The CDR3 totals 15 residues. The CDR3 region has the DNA TGTGCCAGCAGCCCCCCCAGCGGGGGCCGGAATGAGCAGTTCTTC. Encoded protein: CASSPPSGGRNEQFF.

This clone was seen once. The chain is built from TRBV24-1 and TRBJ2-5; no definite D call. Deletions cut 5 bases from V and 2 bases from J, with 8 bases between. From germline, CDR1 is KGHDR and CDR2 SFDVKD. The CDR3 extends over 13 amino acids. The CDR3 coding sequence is TGTGCCACCAGTGGGGCAGGACAAGAGACCCAGTACTTC. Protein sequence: CATSGAGQETQYF.

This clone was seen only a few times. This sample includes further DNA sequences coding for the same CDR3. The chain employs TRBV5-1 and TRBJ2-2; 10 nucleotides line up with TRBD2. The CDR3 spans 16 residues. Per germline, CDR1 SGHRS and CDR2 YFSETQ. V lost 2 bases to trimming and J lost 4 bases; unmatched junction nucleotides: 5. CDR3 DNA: TGCGCCAGCAGCTTAATAGCGGGAGGAGGCACCGGGGAGCTGTTTTTT. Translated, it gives CASSLIAGGGTGELFF.

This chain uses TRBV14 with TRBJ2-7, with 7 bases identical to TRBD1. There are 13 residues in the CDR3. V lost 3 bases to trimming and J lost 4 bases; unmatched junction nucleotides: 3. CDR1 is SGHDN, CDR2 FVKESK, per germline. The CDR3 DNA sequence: TGTGCCAGCAGCCATGTACAGGGGTACGAGCAGTACTTC. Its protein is CASSHVQGYEQYF.

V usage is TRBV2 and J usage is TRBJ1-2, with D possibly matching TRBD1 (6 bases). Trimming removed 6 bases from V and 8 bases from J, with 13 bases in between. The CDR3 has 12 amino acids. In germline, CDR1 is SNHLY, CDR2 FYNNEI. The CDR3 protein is CASSRDKGGYTF. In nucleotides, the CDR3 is TGTGCCAGCAGCCGGGACAAGGGAGGCTACACCTTC. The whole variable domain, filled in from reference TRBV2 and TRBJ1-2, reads EPEVTQTPSHQVTQMGQEVILRCVPISNHLYFYWYRQILGQKVEFLVSFYNNEISEKSEIFDDQFSVERPDGSNFTLKIRSTKLEDSAMYFCASSRDKGGYTFGSGTRLTVV.

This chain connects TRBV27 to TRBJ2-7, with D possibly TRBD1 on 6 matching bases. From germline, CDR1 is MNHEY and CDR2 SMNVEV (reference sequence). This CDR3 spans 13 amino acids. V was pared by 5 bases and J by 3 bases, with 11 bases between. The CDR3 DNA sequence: TGTGCCAGCAGTCCCCGGACAGACTACGAGCAGTACTTC. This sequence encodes CASSPRTDYEQYF.

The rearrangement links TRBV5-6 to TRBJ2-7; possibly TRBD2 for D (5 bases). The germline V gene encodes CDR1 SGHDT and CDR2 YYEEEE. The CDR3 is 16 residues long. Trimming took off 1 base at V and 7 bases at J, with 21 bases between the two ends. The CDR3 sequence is CASSLFSGLTRGEQYF. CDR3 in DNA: TGTGCCAGCAGCTTGTTCTCTGGACTTACAAGAGGTGAGCAGTACTTC.

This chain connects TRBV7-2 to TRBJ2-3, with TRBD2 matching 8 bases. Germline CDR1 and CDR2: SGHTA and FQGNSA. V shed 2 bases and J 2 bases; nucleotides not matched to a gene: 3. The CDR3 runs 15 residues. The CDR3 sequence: CASSLTGGYTDTQYF. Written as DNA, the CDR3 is TGTGCCAGCAGCTTAACGGGGGGGTACACAGATACGCAGTATTTT.

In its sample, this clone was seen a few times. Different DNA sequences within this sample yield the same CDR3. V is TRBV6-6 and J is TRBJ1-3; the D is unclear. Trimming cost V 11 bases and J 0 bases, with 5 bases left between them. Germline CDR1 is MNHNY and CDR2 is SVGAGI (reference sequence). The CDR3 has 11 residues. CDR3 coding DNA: TGTGCCTCCCTCTCTGGAAACACCATATATTTT. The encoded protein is CASLSGNTIYF.

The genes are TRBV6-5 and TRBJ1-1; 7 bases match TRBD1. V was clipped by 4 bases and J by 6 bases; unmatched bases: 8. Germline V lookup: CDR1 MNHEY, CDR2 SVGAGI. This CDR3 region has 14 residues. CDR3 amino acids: CASSSHRGISEAFF. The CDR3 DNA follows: TGTGCCAGCAGTTCCCACAGGGGCATTTCTGAAGCTTTCTTT.

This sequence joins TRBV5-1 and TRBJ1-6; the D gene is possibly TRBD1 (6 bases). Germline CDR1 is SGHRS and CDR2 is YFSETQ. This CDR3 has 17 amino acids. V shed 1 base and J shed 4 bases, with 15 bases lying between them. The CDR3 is CASSLYKQGTYNSPLHF. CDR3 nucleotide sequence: TGCGCCAGCAGCTTGTATAAACAGGGAACTTATAATTCACCCCTCCACTTT.

The CDR3 nucleotides are TGTGCCAGTAGTAGGCTTCCTCAGGACAGCAACGGCAATCAGCCCCAGCATTTT. It is translated as CASSRLPQDSNGNQPQHF. The chain joins TRBV19 to TRBJ1-5, with D possibly matching TRBD1 (6 bases). CDR3 length: 18 residues. CDR1 is LNHDA and CDR2 is SQIVND in the germline V gene (reference sequence). V was pared by 4 bases and J by 2 bases, with 21 bases between.

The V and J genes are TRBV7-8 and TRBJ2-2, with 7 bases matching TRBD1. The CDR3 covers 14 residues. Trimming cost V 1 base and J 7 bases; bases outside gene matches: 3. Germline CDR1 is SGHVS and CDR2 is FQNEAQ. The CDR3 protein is CASSLGQGNGELFF. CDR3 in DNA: TGTGCCAGCAGCTTAGGACAGGGTAACGGGGAGCTGTTTTTT.

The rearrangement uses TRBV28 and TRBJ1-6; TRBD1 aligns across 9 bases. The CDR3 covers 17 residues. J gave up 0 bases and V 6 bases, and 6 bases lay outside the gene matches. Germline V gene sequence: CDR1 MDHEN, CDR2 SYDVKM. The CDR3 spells CASSRTGESSYNSPLHF. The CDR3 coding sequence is TGTGCCAGCAGCCGGACAGGGGAGAGCTCCTATAATTCACCCCTCCACTTT. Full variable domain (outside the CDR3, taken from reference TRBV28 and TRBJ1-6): DVKVTQSSRYLVKRTGEKVFLECVQDMDHENMFWYRQDPGLGLRLIYFSYDVKMKEKGDIPEGYSVSREKKERFSLILESASTNQTSMYLCASSRTGESSYNSPLHFGNGTRLTVT.

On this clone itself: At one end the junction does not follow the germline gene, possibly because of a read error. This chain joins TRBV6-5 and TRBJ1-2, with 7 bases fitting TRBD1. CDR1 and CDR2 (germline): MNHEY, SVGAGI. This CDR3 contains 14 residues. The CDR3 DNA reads TGTGCCAGCAGTTTTTCTTCGACAGGGTATGCCTACACCTTC. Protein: CASSFSSTGYAYTF.

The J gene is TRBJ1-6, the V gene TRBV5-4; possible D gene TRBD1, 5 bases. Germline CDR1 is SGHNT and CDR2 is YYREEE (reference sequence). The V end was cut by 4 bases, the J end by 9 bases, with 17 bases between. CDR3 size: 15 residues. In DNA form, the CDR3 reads TGTGCCAGCAGCCCGTATCAAGGGGTAGGTTCACCCCTCCACTTT. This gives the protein CASSPYQGVGSPLHF. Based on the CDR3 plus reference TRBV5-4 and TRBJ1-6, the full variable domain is ETGVTQSPTHLIKTRGQQVTLRCSSQSGHNTVSWYQQALGQGPQFIFQYYREEENGRGNFPPRFSGLQFPNYSSELNVNALELDDSALYLCASSPYQGVGSPLHFGNGTRLTVT.

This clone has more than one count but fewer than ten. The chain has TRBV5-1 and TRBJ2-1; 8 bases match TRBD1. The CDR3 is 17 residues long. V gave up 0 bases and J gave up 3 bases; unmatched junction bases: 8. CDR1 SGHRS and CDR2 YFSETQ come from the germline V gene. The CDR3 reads CASSLAKLQGDYNEQFF. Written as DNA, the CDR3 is TGCGCCAGCAGCTTGGCCAAATTACAGGGGGACTACAATGAGCAGTTCTTC.

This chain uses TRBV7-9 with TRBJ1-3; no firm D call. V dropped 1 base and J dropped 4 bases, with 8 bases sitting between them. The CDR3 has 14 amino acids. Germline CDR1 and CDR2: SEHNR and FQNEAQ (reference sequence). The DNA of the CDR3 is TGTGCCAGCAGCTTAGAAAGAGTAGGAAACACCATATATTTT. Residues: CASSLERVGNTIYF.